A single sample gave rise to the 27 T cell receptor beta chains below, sequenced in a study of cytomegalovirus exposure and HLA in healthy donors. Use of 60 Vbeta and 13 Jbeta primers characterized the PCR. Sequencing used immunoSEQ multiplex PCR; TCRdb keeps in-frame clones, though not all of them. The sample lists 130,000 or so clones, 70% to 80% seen once, with around 1.7% in the top ten. Sequencing used PBMCs. Every receptor here comes from a female donor in good health and CMV-seronegative.

The rearrangement joins TRBV30 to TRBJ2-5, with 7 bases that match TRBD1. The CDR3 is 15 amino acids. Germline assignment: CDR1 GTSNPN and CDR2 SVGIG (reference sequence). V shed 0 bases and J 2 bases; nucleotides not matched to a gene: 6. The CDR3 is CAWSVPLGQQETQYF. The CDR3 nucleotides read TGTGCCTGGAGTGTACCTTTGGGACAGCAAGAGACCCAGTACTTC. The full variable domain, completed using reference TRBV30 and TRBJ2-5, is SQTIHQWPATLVQPVGSPLSLECTVEGTSNPNLYWYRQAAGRGLQLLFYSVGIGQISSEVPQNLSASRPQDRQFILSSKKLLLSDSGFYLCAWSVPLGQQETQYFGPGTRLLVL.

The gene calls are TRBV28 and TRBJ2-7, with a weak D call TRBD2 (5 bases). This CDR3 is 13 amino acids long. Germline CDR1 MDHEN, CDR2 SYDVKM. V was clipped by 3 bases and J by 1 base, with 7 bases between them. CDR3 region: CASSFRGSYEQYF. The CDR3 DNA is TGTGCCAGCAGTTTCCGCGGGTCCTACGAGCAGTACTTC.

This chain joins TRBV6-1 and TRBJ1-1, with 10 positions matching TRBD1. The junction had 7 bases not matched to a gene; V was cut back by 7 bases and J by 5 bases. Germline V CDR1 and CDR2: MNHNS, SASEGT. The CDR3 runs 14 residues. The CDR3: CASKWGTGDTEAFF. The DNA of the CDR3 is TGTGCCAGCAAATGGGGGACAGGGGATACTGAAGCTTTCTTT.

This chain joins TRBV25-1 and TRBJ1-5, with 10 bases lining up with TRBD1. The germline V gene encodes CDR1 MGHDK and CDR2 SYGVNS. The ends lost 3 bases at V and 5 bases at J; junction bases unmatched: 7. This CDR3 has 16 residues. The CDR3 coding sequence is TGTGCCAGCAGTGAGGAAGGGACAGGGGAATATCAGCCCCAGCATTTT. Its protein is CASSEEGTGEYQPQHF.

This clone was picked up one time. This chain links TRBV7-9 with TRBJ1-2; D remains unclear. V lost 1 base and J 0 bases, leaving 9 bases between the germline ends. CDR1 and CDR2 (germline): SEHNR, FQNEAQ (reference sequence). This CDR3 is 15 amino acids long. DNA for the CDR3: TGTGCCAGCAGCTTAGAGGGAGAACCTAACTATGGCTACACCTTC. This sequence encodes CASSLEGEPNYGYTF.

The chain links TRBV19 to TRBJ1-4, with 7 bases matching TRBD1. J gave up 7 bases and V 9 bases, and 8 bases lay outside the gene matches. Per germline, CDR1 LNHDA and CDR2 SQIVND (reference sequence). The CDR3 spans 13 residues. CDR3 sequence: CASRDSVGEKLFF. In DNA form, the CDR3 reads TGTGCCAGCAGGGACAGCGTCGGTGAAAAACTGTTTTTT.

The rearrangement links TRBV5-1 to TRBJ1-3; D is unresolved. V shed 0 bases and J shed 1 base, with 11 bases lying between them. The V gene's germline CDR1 is SGHRS and CDR2 YFSETQ. This CDR3 region has 16 residues. CDR3 coding DNA: TGCGCCAGCAGCTTGGTAGGCAGCGGTTCTGGAAACACCATATATTTT. Amino acids: CASSLVGSGSGNTIYF.

The rearrangement joins TRBV14 to TRBJ2-1; TRBD2 matches at 13 bases. Trimming at V came to 0 bases and at J to 9 bases, leaving 5 bases not matched to a gene. Germline V gives CDR1 SGHDN, CDR2 FVKESK. This CDR3 comprises 16 residues. CDR3 bases: TGTGCCAGCAGCCAAGACCAATGGACTAGCGGGGGTGAGCAGTTCTTC. This sequence encodes CASSQDQWTSGGEQFF.

This chain links TRBV2 with TRBJ1-5; TRBD1 agrees at 9 bases. CDR1 and CDR2 (germline): SNHLY, FYNNEI. CDR3 length: 14 amino acids. J lost 6 bases, V lost 3 bases, and 3 bases had no gene match. The CDR3 is CASSDNRGPQPQHF. In DNA form, the CDR3 reads TGTGCCAGCAGTGACAACAGGGGGCCTCAGCCCCAGCATTTT.

The V and J genes are TRBV14 and TRBJ2-6; D is ambiguous. Per the germline V gene, CDR1 is SGHDN and CDR2 is FVKESK. The CDR3 runs to 12 residues. In DNA form, the CDR3 reads TGTGCTGTCGGCTCTGGGGCCAACGTCCTGACTTTC. Amino acids: CAVGSGANVLTF.

This chain links TRBV5-1 with TRBJ1-2; D ambiguous. Germline values: CDR1 SGHRS, CDR2 YFSETQ. The CDR3 spans 12 residues. Between the trimmed V and J ends, which lost 0 bases and 7 bases, there was a span of 7 bases. CDR3 nucleotide sequence: TGCGCCAGCAGCTTGGGAGAGTCTGGCTACACCTTC. It translates to CASSLGESGYTF.

This clone has just a few counts. V usage is TRBV4-1 and J usage is TRBJ1-6; no reliable D call. CDR1 is MGHRA and CDR2 is YSYEKL in the germline V gene. This CDR3 has 17 amino acids. Trimming pared 0 bases from V and 2 bases from J, leaving 11 bases between. In nucleotides, the CDR3 is TGCGCCAGCAGCCAAGATCGAGCGGGTACCTATAATTCACCCCTCCACTTT. As protein: CASSQDRAGTYNSPLHF.

This clone came up once. V and J are TRBV11-3 and TRBJ2-3, with 7 bases aligning to TRBD2. Trimming at V came to 5 bases and at J to 3 bases, leaving 11 bases not matched to a gene. The germline V gene encodes CDR1 SGHNT and CDR2 YENEEA. This CDR3 has 16 amino acids. The CDR3 DNA reads as TGTGCCAGCAGCCCCGGGTGGGAGGGCCAAACAGATACGCAGTATTTT. Its protein is CASSPGWEGQTDTQYF.

This chain uses TRBV18 with TRBJ2-7, with D hard to call. Germline lookup yields CDR1 KGHSH and CDR2 LQKENI. V lost 1 base and J lost 2, with 9 bases in between. The length of the CDR3 is 14 residues. CDR3 amino acids: CASSPLRQTYEQYF. CDR3 sequence (DNA): TGTGCCAGCTCACCACTACGCCAGACCTACGAGCAGTACTTC.

The CDR3 spells CATSRGSGSDEQYF. The CDR3 region has the DNA TGTGCCACCAGCAGAGGTAGCGGGAGCGACGAGCAGTACTTC. The V and J genes are TRBV15 and TRBJ2-7; TRBD2 agrees at 9 bases. The CDR3 spans 14 residues. CDR1 is LNHNV, CDR2 YYDKDF, per germline (reference sequence). V lost 1 base and J lost 5; bases outside the gene matches: 3.

The rearrangement links TRBV7-3 to TRBJ2-1; D may be TRBD2 (6 bases). Per germline, CDR1 SGHTA and CDR2 FQGTGA. The CDR3 spans 13 residues. The V gene lost 8 bases and the J gene lost 9 bases, with 17 bases spanning the gap. The CDR3 DNA is TGTGCCAGCCCCCGGGAGTTGAGCGGTGAGCAGTTCTTC. Translation: CASPRELSGEQFF.

The gene calls are TRBV27 and TRBJ2-5; unclear D gene. Trimming pared 2 bases from V and 5 bases from J, leaving 9 bases between. Germline loops: CDR1 MNHEY, CDR2 SMNVEV (reference sequence). The CDR3 is 13 residues long. Here the CDR3 reads CASSLTVWETQYF. The CDR3 DNA is TGTGCCAGCAGTTTAACGGTTTGGGAGACCCAGTACTTC.

Comments on this clone: Other DNA sequences from this sample encode an identical CDR3 as well. The chain is built from TRBV11-2 and TRBJ2-1; TRBD1 is a possible D gene (6 bases). The CDR3 sequence is 14 residues long. The V end lost 1 base, the J end lost 2 bases, and 6 bases lay between the germline ends. In germline, CDR1 is SGHAT, CDR2 FQNNGV. CDR3 sequence (DNA): TGTGCCAGCAGCTTAGGGACAGCCTACAATGAGCAGTTCTTC. Protein product: CASSLGTAYNEQFF.

The V call is TRBV5-1, the J call TRBJ1-1; D gene uncertain. Germline lookup yields CDR1 SGHRS and CDR2 YFSETQ. The CDR3 has 16 residues. The ends were cut back, 4 bases at V and 1 base at J, with 17 bases in the middle. Written as DNA, the CDR3 is TGCGCCAGCAGCCCTCCGACCCTAGAACGGAACACTGAAGCTTTCTTT. Amino acid sequence: CASSPPTLERNTEAFF.

The chain links TRBV5-1 to TRBJ2-4; TRBD1 is a possible D gene (6 bases). This CDR3 spans 17 amino acids. Germline V gives CDR1 SGHRS, CDR2 YFSETQ. With 4 bases removed from V and 3 bases from J, the gap between germline ends came to 20 bases. CDR3 DNA: TGCGCCAGCAGCCCACAGGAGGTAGGGGGTGGCAAAAACATTCAGTACTTC. It encodes CASSPQEVGGGKNIQYF.

This chain uses TRBV6-5 with TRBJ1-1; D is uncertain. Germline loops: CDR1 MNHEY, CDR2 SVGAGI. This CDR3 contains 14 residues. V was clipped by 0 bases and J by 0 bases, with 5 bases between them. The CDR3 bases are TGTGCCAGCAGTTACTCGCGCTTGAACACTGAAGCTTTCTTT. This codes for CASSYSRLNTEAFF.

V and J are TRBV4-1 and TRBJ2-5, with D possibly matching TRBD1 (5 bases). The tail of the sequence fits TRBJ2-7 better, so the J call may be wrong. Per the germline V gene, CDR1 is MGHRA and CDR2 is YSYEKL. The CDR3 consists of 14 residues. The CDR3, as DNA: TGCGCCAGCAGCCAGGCCCAGGGTCCTTACGAGCAGTACTTC. This gives the protein CASSQAQGPYEQYF.

The chain employs TRBV9 and TRBJ2-7; 9 bases are shared with TRBD2. In germline, CDR1 is SGDLS, CDR2 YYNGEE. This CDR3 contains 16 residues. V was pared by 0 bases and J by 6 bases, with 10 bases of the junction left unmatched. The CDR3 here is CASSVGGSSGSFEQYF. DNA for the CDR3: TGTGCCAGCAGCGTAGGGGGGAGTAGCGGGAGTTTCGAGCAGTACTTC.

The chain recombines TRBV15 with TRBJ2-7; 11 bases are a match to TRBD2. V lost 3 bases, J lost 1 base, and 5 bases stayed unmatched. Germline assignment: CDR1 LNHNV and CDR2 YYDKDF (reference sequence). The CDR3 is made up of 16 amino acids. The chain's CDR3 is CATSSGGTSGSYEQYF. The DNA for the CDR3 is TGTGCCACCAGCAGTGGTGGGACTAGCGGATCCTACGAGCAGTACTTC.

The rearrangement joins TRBV6-1 to TRBJ2-2, with no clear D. CDR1 and CDR2 (germline): MNHNS, SASEGT. The CDR3 loop spans 14 amino acids. The ends were cut back, 5 bases at V and 0 bases at J, with 7 bases in the middle. The CDR3: CASSPKTNTGELFF. As DNA, the CDR3 is TGTGCCAGCAGTCCTAAAACGAACACCGGGGAGCTGTTTTTT.

The V call is TRBV7-7, the J call TRBJ1-3, with TRBD1 as a possible D gene (5 bases). Looked up from germline, CDR1 is SSHAT and CDR2 is FNYEAQ (reference sequence). The CDR3 is 15 residues long. V lost 5 bases, J lost 0 bases, and 11 bases lay in between. Here the CDR3 reads CASSPDSSSGNTIYF. The CDR3 nucleotides are TGTGCCAGCAGCCCTGACAGCTCCTCTGGAAACACCATATATTTT. Based on the CDR3 plus reference TRBV7-7 and TRBJ1-3, the full variable domain is GAGVSQSPRYKVTKRGQDVTLRCDPISSHATLYWYQQALGQGPEFLTYFNYEAQPDKSGLPSDRFSAERPEGSISTLTIQRTEQRDSAMYRCASSPDSSSGNTIYFGEGSWLTVV.

The rearrangement joins TRBV7-3 to TRBJ2-2, with 9 bases lining up with TRBD2. Germline V CDR1 and CDR2: SGHTA, FQGTGA. Germline trimming cut 5 bases from V and 7 bases from J; bases unmatched to any gene: 14. This CDR3 has 17 amino acids. The CDR3, as DNA: TGTGCCAGCAGCCCCGGAGTTAGCGGGAGCCAGAGCGGGGAGCTGTTTTTT. This codes for CASSPGVSGSQSGELFF.